The rows below give T cell receptor beta chains drawn from one sample of a study of T cells in Graves' hyperthyroidism and ophthalmopathy. Each CDR3 protein gets one entry after TCRdb re-called the multiplex PCR reads with MiXCR. The table shows 410,000 or so distinct CDR3 sequences, with approximately 15% occurring only once. The sequenced sample consisted of blood. Source of these receptors: a man aged 18 to 30 with Graves' ophthalmopathy. Both conserved end residues are part of each CDR3. A D gene is named only where the DNA matches it firmly. Not every row has a clone size; where given, it reads once, few, many or a size class.

TRBJ2-2 | few | TRBV30 | NA | TGTGCCTGGACCCCTTTTCCGCTCTTAAACACCGGGGAGCTGTTTTTT | CAWTPFPLLNTGELFF
TRBJ2-5 | NA | TRBV5-1 | NA | TGCGCCAGCAAGGGGGAAGAGACCCAGTACTTC | CASKGEETQYF
TRBJ1-5 | NA | TRBV4-1 | TRBD1 | TGCGCCAGCAGCCTTAGGGACAGGGGAGTTCAGCCCCAGCATTTT | CASSLRDRGVQPQHF
TRBJ2-7 | few | TRBV10-1 | NA | TGCGCCAGCAGTGAAGGGGTCGAGCAGTACTTC | CASSEGVEQYF
TRBJ2-7 | few | TRBV20-1 | TRBD2 | TGCAGTGCGACCCCGGGGGGGGGTGAGGACGAGCAGTACTTC | CSATPGGGEDEQYF
TRBJ2-2 | many | TRBV10-3 | NA | TGTGCCATCAGTGAAAGTAGTGGGGTCCGAAACACCGGGGAGCTGTTTTTT | CAISESSGVRNTGELFF
TRBJ2-1 | NA | TRBV20-1 | TRBD2 | TGCAGTGCTGCCGGACTAGCGGGGGGTAGGTACAATGAGCAGTTCTTC | CSAAGLAGGRYNEQFF
TRBJ2-5 | many | TRBV30 | TRBD2 | TGTGCCTGGAGTGTATTGGGGACTAGTAGAGAGACCCAGTACTTC | CAWSVLGTSRETQYF
TRBJ2-1 | many | TRBV2 | NA | TGTGCCAGCAGTGAGCAGTTCTTC | CASSEQFF
TRBJ2-3 | NA | TRBV24-1 | TRBD2 | TGTGCCACCAGTGAGGCCCCGGGAGCGGGAGCCACAGATACGCAGTATTTT | CATSEAPGAGATDTQYF
TRBJ2-6 | NA | TRBV7-9 | NA | TGTGCCAGCAGCTTGGGGTGGTCTGGGGCCAACGTCCTGACTTTC | CASSLGWSGANVLTF
TRBJ1-5 | many | TRBV7-9 | TRBD1 | TGTGCCAGCAGCTTCGGGGACAGTAGCAATCAGCCCCAGCATTTT | CASSFGDSSNQPQHF
TRBJ1-4 | NA | TRBV6-1 | NA | TGTGCCAGCAGGAGACAGGATAAACTGTTTTTT | CASRRQDKLFF
TRBJ2-2 | NA | TRBV6-5 | NA | TGTGCCAGCAGGATATACACCGGGGAGCTGTCTTTT | CASRIYTGELSF
TRBJ2-1 | many | TRBV6-6 | TRBD2 | TGTGCCAGCAGTTACGTGACTAGCTACACCTACAATGAGCAGTTCTTC | CASSYVTSYTYNEQFF
TRBJ2-1 | many | TRBV7-8 | TRBD2 | TGTGCCAGCAGCTCGCGGGGGGGCGGAGATGAGCAGTTCTTC | CASSSRGGGDEQFF
TRBJ2-3 | many | TRBV18 | TRBD2 | TGTGCCAGCTCACCACTAGGACTAGCGGACGTAGATACGCAGTATTTT | CASSPLGLADVDTQYF
TRBJ2-5 | many | TRBV11-2 | NA | TGTGCCAGCAGCTACCGGGACGGTCCCCCGAGTGAGACCCAGTACTTC | CASSYRDGPPSETQYF
TRBJ2-3 | many | TRBV11-3 | NA | TGTGCCAGCAGCCCTCGAAGTGGGTCTAGCACAGATACGCAGTATTTT | CASSPRSGSSTDTQYF
TRBJ2-2 | NA | TRBV20-1 | TRBD2 | TGCAGTGCTCCTGGGACTAGCGGGTACACCGGGGAGCTGTTTTTT | CSAPGTSGYTGELFF
TRBJ2-2 | many | TRBV5-1 | TRBD2 | TGCGCCAGCAGCCCATCACTAGCGGGAGGAGGCGGGGAGCTGTTTTTT | CASSPSLAGGGGELFF
TRBJ1-2 | NA | TRBV10-3 | NA | TGTGCCTCGGCGAATCTAACATTTTATGGCTACACCTTC | CASANLTFYGYTF